This T cell receptor (beta chain) was observed in a study of cytomegalovirus exposure and HLA in healthy donors (dated by TCRdb to about 2017). Looking at the study overall: An earlier analysis of 587 of the donors reported more than 250 Gb of sequence data and approximately 110 million unique TCR beta sequences from 150 million to 200 million T cells. Roughly 300 gigabases of sequencing data and tens of millions of unique TCR sequences were included in an early release covering several hundred HLA-typed donors. Of the 350 to 400 genotyped donors, over 70% fell in the genetic ancestry cluster associated with self-reported Caucasian donors. The study aimed to test whether cataloging public T cell receptors could reveal signatures of past pathogen exposure. The T cell repertoires of under 700 subjects were profiled by immunosequencing and related to cytomegalovirus serostatus. A separate validation cohort of over 95 different subjects was used in addition to the approximately 640-subject first cohort. The study combined high-throughput TCR immunosequencing, statistical association of individual TCRs with disease status, and machine learning to predict cytomegalovirus infection status. A later analysis re-analyzed previously published TCR beta repertoires from about 600 donors and added high-resolution HLA genotyping to study TCR occurrence patterns. Rather than drawing on any new phenotypic data, the later analysis identified candidate immune exposures from TCR beta sequences and the way those sequences occurred across donors. An earlier analysis of 587 of the donors used high-throughput TCR beta sequencing to judge whether each TCR beta V gene segment behaved as functional or pseudogenic. Donor age, sex, ethnicity and CMV serostatus were compiled alongside the repertoire data. A later genetic analysis took genome-wide SNP genotypes for about 55% of the 666 donors and used that subset as a discovery cohort. Every discovery cohort repertoire had been produced on one sequencing platform. Class I and class II HLA loci were covered by the typing at four-digit resolution. The number of donors typed differed by locus, with roughly 620-630 for A, B, C, DRB1 and DQB1, around 520 for DQA1, nearly 610 for DPA1, and about 450 for DPB1. Because of strong linkage in the cohort, a handful of DR-DQ haplotypes were treated as single units for association and clustering. Among roughly 400 genotyped donors of the cohort, an average of approximately 240,000 unique TCR beta nucleotide sequences was sequenced per donor, of which approximately 19% were non-productive. Here is what the overall study found, with its caveats: According to a later analysis, TCR association rates differed among HLA loci, with DRB1 alleles showing the most associated TCRs and HLA-C alleles showing the fewest. The sequencing pipeline was judged likely to have produced a cluster of highly shared sequence variants as a technical artifact. Compared with equally common non-associated chains, HLA-associated TCR beta chains in a later analysis were more clonally expanded and had lower generation probabilities. According to a later genetic analysis, donors in an Asian-associated ancestry cluster had fewer N-insertions in productive TCRs than the approximately 700-donor mean. A later analysis associated roughly 17,000 TCR beta sequences with specific HLA alleles at a false discovery rate of 0.05. In vitro tests confirmed that a few of the cytomegalovirus-associated TCR beta chains recognize cytomegalovirus antigens. In an earlier analysis of several hundred of the donors, most TCR beta V segments were observed in productive rearrangements about 87% or about 30% of the time, broadly matching IMGT annotations. Most TCR sequences were observed very rarely across donors, whereas some public TCRs were present in many individuals. Some IMGT-functional V segments, including TRBV6-2 and TRBV6-3, could not be distinguished by the 87-base-pair reads and were therefore excluded. A further reported finding was that TCR beta sequences accurately predicted the HLA-A and HLA-B alleles for most subjects in the first cohort. The classifier was reported to diagnose cytomegalovirus status with high specificity and sensitivity in both the original cohort and the validation cohort. An association between a missense DCLRE1C variant and V-gene and J-gene trimming of TCR beta chains was found in a later genetic analysis and replicated in an independent cohort. In a later analysis, most CMV-associated TCR beta chains were found to appear HLA-restricted, with HLA associations seemingly driven largely by CMV exposure. Linkage disequilibrium might explain the correlated functional status among segregating V segments, but an unknown experimental factor could not be ruled out. The study listed over 150 TCR beta chains as associated with cytomegalovirus. Because counts were too low, 15 to 20 rarely observed V segments, including chromosome 9 orphons, were excluded from the earlier analysis of around 590 of the donors. CMV serostatus was the only immune exposure information available for the cohort. Because HLA typing was unavailable for some donors at each locus, only the typed subset was used in association tests. When HLA alleles, especially DR and DQ, strongly co-occurred, attributing TCR associations to individual alleles was difficult. Several of the top co-occurrence clusters appeared to be linked to parvovirus B19, influenza, CMV and Epstein-Barr virus, according to a later analysis. Roughly uniform sequencing depth across donors was assumed in presence/absence analyses, although this assumption may not hold. Only TCR beta chains were sequenced in this cohort, and the absence of alpha or paired-chain data limited detectable features. The authors suggested that the approach could potentially be extended to other disease states and immunological phenotypes.

From the cysteine up to the phenylalanine, the CDR3 has a length of 19 residues. The retained sequence is limited to the CDR3, 57 bases, with the frame set at the first base. The germline V gene encodes CDR1 MGHRA and CDR2 YSYEKL. V has 1 base trimmed and J has 8 bases trimmed; junction bases matching no gene number 16. The cohort was made up of roughly 670 healthy bone marrow donors. All cohort members were sampled while nominally healthy, although unrecorded immune exposures were likely present. The donor tested CMV seropositive and was one of the 289 seropositive cohort members. Every donor gave a peripheral blood sample, and the peripheral blood mononuclear cells from that sample were used for TCR beta sequencing. Genomic DNA extraction from the blood cell samples was performed with the Qiagen DNeasy Blood Extraction Kit. Worth noting for this clone: Its antigen is not yet known. The sample holds no much larger clone one base away, and base qualities are not on file. Other DNA sequences in the same sample also yield this CDR3.

Library preparation employed the immunoSEQ multiplex PCR assay. A mixture of 60 forward primers for TCR Vbeta segments and 13 reverse primers for TCR Jbeta segments was used in the multiplex PCR. A multiplex PCR assay on genomic DNA amplified the CDR3 region of rearranged TCR beta genes. On the Illumina HiSeq System, the amplified TCR beta libraries were sequenced as 87-base-pair reads. Per the source publication's procedure: A later analysis counted tens of millions of unique TCR beta chains across the 550 to 750 repertoires, and around 12 million of these chains were shared by at least two donors. Raw reads were error-corrected and collapsed into unique sequences by a nearest-neighbor algorithm in which closely related sequences were merged to remove PCR and sequencing errors. V, D and J gene segments were assigned by aligning CDR3 sequences to IMGT reference sequences. For a sequence to be retained, at least a six-nucleotide match to both a V gene segment and a J gene segment was required. A rearrangement counted as productive if the CDR3 had no stop codons and remained in frame with V and J, and every other rearrangement counted as non-productive. CDR3 was defined according to IMGT convention as the region running from the second conserved V-encoded cysteine to the conserved J-encoded phenylalanine. The earlier analysis of 550 to 650 of the donors excluded any sequence lacking an unambiguous match to a single V gene segment. An earlier analysis of 550 to 650 of the donors classified V segments as functional when productive rearrangements were above 56.7% and as segregating when the standard deviation between donors was above 5%. To diagnose cytomegalovirus status from the catalog of TCR beta chain sequences, a statistical classification framework was built. V and J gene assignment, in a later analysis, came from comparing TCR nucleotide sequences with IMGT/GENE-DB human TR gene sequences. In a later analysis, CDR3 sequences and most-parsimonious VDJ recombination scenarios were assigned using the TCRdist pipeline. In a later analysis, every TCR beta chain was defined by the combination of its CDR3 amino acid sequence and its V-gene family, and reads without a unique V-gene family were dropped. As a way to deal with suspected cross-contamination and a sequencing artifact, a later analysis dropped more than 500 nucleotide sequences that were highly shared and had low generation probability. In a later analysis, a clonal expansion index was calculated for each public chain from normalized within-repertoire ranks of inferred template counts. In a later analysis, generation probabilities were computed with a VDJ recombination model fitted to out-of-frame rearrangements, and the resulting probabilities were checked against IGoR. In a later analysis, hypergeometric tests were used to score TCR-TCR, TCR-HLA and TCR-CMV co-occurrence, with a repertoire-size bias correction applied to TCR pairs. A later analysis estimated false discovery rates by permuting HLA or CMV assignments 20 times. In a later analysis, co-occurring TCRs were grouped using DBSCAN, with TCRdist sequence similarity added in when clustering inside HLA-allele-positive subsets. Co-occurrence clustering excluded repertoires with fewer than 30,000 or more than 120,000 public chains, plus five with anomalous nucleotide sharing. TCRdb holds this immuneACCESS table with in-frame rearrangements only. Some clones are missing; in checked studies, unresolved V genes explain under half, and the rest has no known cause. V and J calls and clone size are copied from that table; D and trimming were computed from the DNA. The sample records around 110,000 clones, around 84% of which are singletons. The ten largest clones capture roughly 20% of the sample.

The chain joins TRBV4-1 to TRBJ2-1; a stretch of 11 junction bases matches TRBD2. The TCR was taken from a man aged 25 to 45 in good health and CMV-seropositive. Input material: PBMCs. CDR3 reads: CASSQVWTSGRGPLDEQFF. The sequenced DNA: TGCGCCAGCAGCCAAGTCTGGACTAGCGGGCGAGGACCACTCGATGAGCAGTTCTTC.